Each of the 25 T cell receptor beta chains below was sequenced from the same sample in a study of blood T cell repertoires in COVID-19. Method: immunoSEQ multiplex PCR; TCRdb's copy keeps in-frame clones and lacks some. This table has 250,000 to 300,000 clones, 80% to 95% appearing once. Sequenced material: PBMCs or T cells enriched from blood (not recorded which). The receptors shown here come from a woman aged 25 to 39 who had recovered from COVID-19.

Points on this clone: Distinct nucleotide sequences in the sample also encode this CDR3. The chain recombines TRBV18 with TRBJ2-7; TRBD2 matches at 9 bases. Germline CDR1 KGHSH, CDR2 LQKENI. The CDR3 contains 14 residues. V trimming: 2 bases; J trimming: 3 bases; junction bases outside the gene matches: 2. The CDR3 DNA sequence: TGTGCCAGCTCACCAGGTAGCGGGAGCTACGAGCAGTACTTC. Translated: CASSPGSGSYEQYF.

The chain combines TRBV11-2 with TRBJ1-5; D gene ambiguous. Germline CDR1 reads SGHAT; CDR2 reads FQNNGV. V was trimmed by 0 bases and J by 6 bases, leaving 6 bases between them. The CDR3 has 13 residues. The CDR3 region has the DNA TGTGCCAGCAGCTTAGATTCTCGTCAGCCCCAGCATTTT. This translates into CASSLDSRQPQHF.

The chain employs TRBV2 and TRBJ2-3; 13 bases are a match to TRBD2. J lost 4 bases, V lost 10 bases, and 8 bases had no gene match. In germline, CDR1 is SNHLY, CDR2 FYNNEI. The length of the CDR3 is 15 residues. CDR3 sequence reads: CATWTSGRNSDTQYF. CDR3 nucleotides: TGTGCCACCTGGACTAGCGGGAGAAACTCAGATACGCAGTATTTT.

CDR3 protein: CASSPWTSRPTDTQYF. The CDR3 nucleotides are TGTGCCAGCAGCCCCTGGACTAGCCGTCCCACAGATACGCAGTATTTT. The chain joins TRBV11-2 to TRBJ2-3; TRBD2 matches 8 bases. V was pared by 5 bases and J by 2 bases, with 9 bases of the junction left unmatched. The CDR3 spans 16 residues. Germline values: CDR1 SGHAT, CDR2 FQNNGV.

This chain links TRBV19 with TRBJ1-1; 7 bases line up with TRBD1. The CDR3 contains 13 residues. Trimming at V came to 5 bases and at J to 4 bases, leaving 4 bases not matched to a gene. Looked up from germline, CDR1 is LNHDA and CDR2 is SQIVND (reference sequence). The CDR3 spells CASSFRQGTEAFF. The DNA for the CDR3 is TGTGCCAGTAGTTTTCGACAGGGCACTGAAGCTTTCTTT. Supplemented by reference TRBV19 and TRBJ1-1, the full variable domain reads DGGITQSPKYLFRKEGQNVTLSCEQNLNHDAMYWYRQDPGQGLRLIYYSQIVNDFQKGDIAEGYSVSREKKESFPLTVTSAQKNPTAFYLCASSFRQGTEAFFGQGTRLTVV.

The chain employs TRBV10-1 and TRBJ2-1; 7 bases are shared with TRBD1. V lost 3 bases and J lost 8; bases outside the gene matches: 7. The CDR3 is 14 amino acids. Germline loops: CDR1 WNHNN, CDR2 SYGVQD (reference sequence). This CDR3 reads CASSDGQALDEQFF. The CDR3 nucleotides are TGCGCCAGCAGTGACGGACAGGCTTTGGATGAGCAGTTCTTC.

CDR3 in DNA: TGTGCCAGCAGTCCCGACAGTTCTGGAAACACCATATATTTT. Its translation is CASSPDSSGNTIYF. J is TRBJ1-3 and V is TRBV28; maybe TRBD1 (5 bases). The CDR3 has 14 amino acids. Germline V lookup: CDR1 MDHEN, CDR2 SYDVKM. The V end was cut by 5 bases, the J end by 1 base, with 9 bases between. Drawing the rest from reference TRBV28 and TRBJ1-3, the complete variable domain is DVKVTQSSRYLVKRTGEKVFLECVQDMDHENMFWYRQDPGLGLRLIYFSYDVKMKEKGDIPEGYSVSREKKERFSLILESASTNQTSMYLCASSPDSSGNTIYFGEGSWLTVV.

This chain joins TRBV5-1 and TRBJ2-1; TRBD2 aligns across 12 bases. This CDR3 comprises 15 residues. The trim removed 1 base at V and 8 bases at J, leaving 4 bases unmatched. CDR1 and CDR2 from the germline V gene are SGHRS and YFSETQ. The CDR3 bases are TGCGCCAGCAGCTTGACGACTAGCGGGAGCGATGAGCAGTTCTTC. Its translation: CASSLTTSGSDEQFF.

J is TRBJ1-1 and V is TRBV6-5; D is perhaps TRBD1 (5 bases). Germline V gene sequence: CDR1 MNHEY, CDR2 SVGAGI. Deletions cut 2 bases from V and 0 bases from J, with 10 bases between. The CDR3 is 15 amino acids. The CDR3 DNA follows: TGTGCCAGCAGTTACAGACAGACCCTGAACACTGAAGCTTTCTTT. Its translation: CASSYRQTLNTEAFF.

This clone was seen once. The chain employs TRBV7-9 and TRBJ2-7, with D possibly being TRBD1 (7 bases). Germline values: CDR1 SEHNR, CDR2 FQNEAQ (reference sequence). V was clipped by 1 base and J by 2 bases, with 21 bases between them. The length of the CDR3 is 18 residues. CDR3 loop: CASSLVGETGEEAYEQYF. CDR3 DNA sequence: TGTGCCAGCAGCTTAGTGGGAGAAACAGGGGAGGAAGCCTACGAGCAGTACTTC.

The chain couples TRBV9 to TRBJ2-1, with D perhaps TRBD2 (5 bases). The CDR3 has 15 residues. Germline CDR1 reads SGDLS; CDR2 reads YYNGEE. V lost 5 bases and J 6 bases, leaving 18 bases between the germline ends. The CDR3 here is CASSEGLSSINEQFF. In DNA, the CDR3 is TGTGCCAGCAGTGAGGGATTAAGCTCTATCAATGAGCAGTTCTTC.

In DNA form, the CDR3 reads TGTGCTAGTGGCACAGGGAGAACCGGGGAGCTGTTTTTT. Amino acid sequence: CASGTGRTGELFF. V is TRBV12-5 and J is TRBJ2-2; maybe TRBD1 (6 bases). V was clipped by 6 bases and J by 5 bases, with 10 bases between them. This CDR3 spans 13 amino acids. Per germline, CDR1 LGHNT and CDR2 FRNRAP.

This chain joins TRBV7-2 and TRBJ2-5; 9 nucleotides line up with TRBD2. There are 14 residues in the CDR3. J was trimmed by 4 bases and V by 4 bases; bases with no gene match: 4. Germline CDR1 reads SGHTA; CDR2 reads FQGNSA. CDR3 protein: CASSSQLAGETQYF. DNA of the CDR3: TGTGCCAGCAGCTCCCAACTAGCGGGAGAGACCCAGTACTTC.

This clone came up once. The chain has TRBV13 and TRBJ2-7; 7 bases are shared with TRBD2. V was clipped by 3 bases and J by 5 bases; unmatched bases: 10. The CDR3 has 15 amino acids. Germline V gives CDR1 PRHDT, CDR2 FYEKMQ (reference sequence). CDR3 region: CASSLGGGSPNEQYF. The CDR3 nucleotides read TGTGCCAGCAGCTTGGGGGGAGGGTCCCCGAACGAGCAGTACTTC.

V is TRBV5-4 and J is TRBJ1-2; TRBD1 matches at 8 bases. Germline assignment: CDR1 SGHNT and CDR2 YYREEE (reference sequence). V trimming: 4 bases; J trimming: 5 bases; junction bases outside the gene matches: 7. The CDR3 runs 14 residues. The CDR3 nucleotides read TGTGCCAGCAGCCCGGACAGGGCTTATTATGGCTACACCTTC. Amino acid sequence: CASSPDRAYYGYTF.

The V and J genes are TRBV18 and TRBJ1-2, with TRBD1 identical over 10 bases. The V segment lost 3 bases and the J segment 13 bases; nucleotides outside the gene matches: 8. The CDR3 contains 13 residues. The germline gives CDR1 KGHSH, CDR2 LQKENI. For the CDR3, the DNA is TGTGCCAGCTCACCCAGCGAAGACAGGGGGCTCACCTTC. This codes for CASSPSEDRGLTF.

The rearrangement joins TRBV6-4 to TRBJ2-3; D is undetermined. The V end lost 3 bases, the J end lost 2 bases, and 12 bases lay between the germline ends. Germline values: CDR1 MRHNA, CDR2 SNTAGT. This CDR3 region has 15 residues. The CDR3 sequence: CASSEYDRSTDTQYF. The CDR3 DNA reads as TGTGCCAGCAGTGAGTACGATAGATCCACAGATACGCAGTATTTT.

The chain has TRBV7-3 and TRBJ2-1, with 9 bases identical to TRBD2. Germline V gene sequence: CDR1 SGHTA, CDR2 FQGTGA. The CDR3 is 17 amino acids. The V gene end was trimmed by 5 bases and the J gene end by 0 bases; junction bases not matched to a gene: 8. The CDR3 protein is CASSPSGGRDSYNEQFF. The CDR3 DNA reads TGTGCCAGCAGCCCCTCTGGCGGGAGGGACTCCTACAATGAGCAGTTCTTC.

The V call is TRBV7-9, the J call TRBJ2-2; D may be TRBD1 (5 bases). This CDR3 spans 13 amino acids. CDR1 and CDR2 from the germline V gene are SEHNR and FQNEAQ (reference sequence). V lost 5 bases and J 4 bases, leaving 8 bases between the germline ends. For the CDR3, the DNA is TGTGCCAGCAGCCCTCAGGGCACCGGGGAGCTGTTTTTT. Residues: CASSPQGTGELFF.

The chain couples TRBV6-1 to TRBJ2-7; D remains unclear. This CDR3 region has 15 residues. CDR1 MNHNS and CDR2 SASEGT come from the germline V gene. The germline V and J ends were trimmed by 3 bases and 0 bases, with 12 bases remaining between them. The CDR3 DNA is TGTGCCAGCAGTGATTGGCTTGCAAACTCCTACGAGCAGTACTTC. Amino acid sequence: CASSDWLANSYEQYF.

Points on this clone: Other DNA sequences of this sample code for an identical CDR3. This chain connects TRBV7-2 to TRBJ1-5; the D is unclear. CDR1 and CDR2 (germline): SGHTA, FQGNSA. CDR3 length: 15 amino acids. V was cut by 1 base and J by 1 base, with 8 bases left in between. The CDR3 nucleotides read TGTGCCAGCAGCTTAGGCGGAGGGAGCAATCAGCCCCAGCATTTT. It yields the protein CASSLGGGSNQPQHF. Supplemented by reference TRBV7-2 and TRBJ1-5, the full variable domain reads GAGVSQSPSNKVTEKGKDVELRCDPISGHTALYWYRQSLGQGLEFLIYFQGNSAPDKSGLPSDRFSAERTGGSVSTLTIQRTQQEDSAVYLCASSLGGGSNQPQHFGDGTRLSIL.

This chain uses TRBV28 with TRBJ1-5, with 8 nucleotides matching TRBD1. V dropped 7 bases and J dropped 1; count of bases not matched to a gene: 6. CDR3 length equals 15 residues. Germline assignment: CDR1 MDHEN and CDR2 SYDVKM. CDR3 nucleotides: TGTGCCAGCACTACTACAGGGGGAAGCAATCAGCCCCAGCATTTT. It specifies CASTTTGGSNQPQHF.

V usage is TRBV23-1 and J usage is TRBJ1-1; D gene uncertain. TRBV23-1 is given ORF status, its function remaining uncertain. Trimming took off 4 bases at V and 7 bases at J, with 7 bases between the two ends. The CDR3 runs to 11 residues. The CDR3 reads CASSPGFEAFF. The CDR3, as DNA: TGCGCCAGCAGTCCGGGTTTTGAAGCTTTCTTT.

The chain recombines TRBV28 with TRBJ1-5, with D possibly being TRBD1 (5 bases). This CDR3 is 14 amino acids long. Between the trimmed V and J ends, which lost 8 bases and 3 bases, there was a span of 14 bases. Germline CDR1 is MDHEN and CDR2 is SYDVKM. The CDR3 DNA is TGTGCCAGCCAAGGGACTACAAACAATCAGCCCCAGCATTTT. Protein sequence: CASQGTTNNQPQHF.

The chain joins TRBV7-3 to TRBJ2-2, with 8 bases fitting TRBD2. The CDR3 contains 16 residues. Germline V gene data show CDR1 as SGHTA and CDR2 as FQGTGA. J gave up 3 bases and V 1 base, and 4 bases lay outside the gene matches. The CDR3 loop is CASSLNAGGYTGELFF. CDR3 in DNA: TGTGCCAGCAGCTTAAACGCGGGAGGTTACACCGGGGAGCTGTTTTTT.